Below are 2 T cell receptor beta chains sequenced from a single sample in a study of blood T cell repertoires in COVID-19. The table came from immunoSEQ multiplex PCR; TCRdb's copy has only in-frame clones and leaves some out. The profile shows over 200,000 clones, roughly nine tenths of them singletons. The sequencing sample was made of PBMCs or T cells enriched from blood (not recorded which). These receptors all come from a woman aged 45 to 65 in a cohort exposed to, infected with or recovered from COVID-19 (not recorded which).

The J gene is TRBJ2-2, the V gene TRBV28, with 9 nucleotides matching TRBD1. The CDR3 covers 17 residues. Losses at the gene ends were 6 bases for V and 3 bases for J; bases not matched to a gene: 11. Germline V lookup: CDR1 MDHEN, CDR2 SYDVKM. The CDR3 DNA reads as TGTGCCAGCAGACGGACAGGGGATACGTGGGACACCGGGGAGCTGTTTTTT. Translation gives CASRRTGDTWDTGELFF.

The chain has TRBV5-5 and TRBJ1-2; D uncertain. The length of the CDR3 is 14 residues. The germline V gene encodes CDR1 SGHKS and CDR2 YYEKEE (reference sequence). V lost 4 bases, J lost 1 base, and 11 bases lay in between. Here the CDR3 DNA reads TGTGCCAGCAGCCGGCGGACTGGTAACTATGGCTACACCTTC. It is translated as CASSRRTGNYGYTF.